This T cell receptor beta chain was identified in a study of regulatory T cells in long-lasting Graves disease. Sample time point: persistent/refractory GD, antithyroid drugs over 5 years with positive TRAb. Isolated PBMC RNA provided the starting material for the TCR library. This clonotype showed up just a few times. V dropped 1 base and J dropped 7 bases, with 20 bases sitting between them. The CDR3 loop spans 17 amino acids. CDR1 is SGHTA and CDR2 is FQGNSA in the germline V gene. Libraries of TCR beta came from iRepertoire HTBI primers plus Arm-PCR of CDR3 regions. TCRdb called the multiplex PCR reads again in MiXCR, with one record for every CDR3 protein. The table records over 300,000 distinct CDR3 sequences, around a fifth of them present only once.

The material sequenced was peripheral blood mononuclear cells (PBMCs), taken when the disease was refractory, from a patient treated with antithyroid drugs. This TCR came from a female donor with Graves disease. This chain connects TRBV7-2 to TRBJ2-4, with D possibly matching TRBD2 (5 bases). CDR3 DNA: TGTGCCAGCAGCTTAGTGTTTCGGGTCGCGGGCTCTAACATTCAGTACTTC. It is translated as CASSLVFRVAGSNIQYF.